This TCR beta chain appears in the sequencing data of a study of T cell clonotyping in hematopoietic cell transplantation. General study findings and limits: Higher Inverse Simpson Index values in graft donor and pretransplant recipient predicted broader posttransplant TCR diversity. Pathologically expanded recipient clonotypes increased progressively from day 30 to day 180 as diversity fell.

The germline gives CDR1 PRHDT, CDR2 FYEKMQ (reference sequence). CDR3 length equals 17 residues. With V trimmed by 4 bases and J by 8 bases, 13 bases remained unmatched. Recipients were bled about 28 days pretransplant and at posttransplant days 30, 100, 180. With respect to this clone: Its antigen is currently unknown.

TCRdb keeps only in-frame clones here, not all; method: immunoSEQ multiplex PCR. The sample holds around 15,000 clones; around 97% are singletons and the top ten take roughly 4%. The source of this sequence is a female patient aged 50-59 years who had an allogeneic stem cell transplant from an unrelated donor, so T cells may come from the graft donor. Some clones in this sample may be carry-over from other donors' samples. The sequenced sample was peripheral blood mononuclear cells, obtained 30 days after allogeneic stem cell transplant. The chain uses TRBV13 and TRBJ1-6; 8 bases match TRBD1. CDR3 DNA: TGTGCCAGCAGCTCCCGGACAGGGTTTGAAAGAGATTCACCCCTCCACTTT. Its protein product is CASSSRTGFERDSPLHF.